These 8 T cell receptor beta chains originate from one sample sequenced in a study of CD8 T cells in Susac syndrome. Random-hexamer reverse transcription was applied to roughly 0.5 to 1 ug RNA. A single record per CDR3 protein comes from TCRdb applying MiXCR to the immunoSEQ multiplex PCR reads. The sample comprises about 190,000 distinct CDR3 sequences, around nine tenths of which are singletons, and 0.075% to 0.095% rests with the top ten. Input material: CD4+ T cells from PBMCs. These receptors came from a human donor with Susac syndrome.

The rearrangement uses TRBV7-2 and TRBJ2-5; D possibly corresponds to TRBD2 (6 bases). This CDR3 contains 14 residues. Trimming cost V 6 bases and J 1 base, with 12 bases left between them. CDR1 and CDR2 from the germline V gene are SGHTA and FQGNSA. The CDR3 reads CASRPGTFQETQYF. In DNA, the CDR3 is TGTGCCAGCAGACCCGGGACTTTCCAAGAGACCCAGTACTTC.

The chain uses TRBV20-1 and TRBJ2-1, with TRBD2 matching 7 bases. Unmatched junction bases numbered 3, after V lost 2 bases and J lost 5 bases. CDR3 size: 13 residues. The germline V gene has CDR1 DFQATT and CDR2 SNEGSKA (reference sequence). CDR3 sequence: CSARLAANNEQFF. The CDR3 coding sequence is TGCAGTGCTAGACTAGCGGCTAACAATGAGCAGTTCTTC.

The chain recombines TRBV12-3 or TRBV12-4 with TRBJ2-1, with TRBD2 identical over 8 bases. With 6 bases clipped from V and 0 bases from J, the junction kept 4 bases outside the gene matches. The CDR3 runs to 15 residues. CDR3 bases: TGTGCCAGCAGCGGGGGGGGGAGCTCCTACAATGAGCAGTTCTTC. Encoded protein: CASSGGGSSYNEQFF.

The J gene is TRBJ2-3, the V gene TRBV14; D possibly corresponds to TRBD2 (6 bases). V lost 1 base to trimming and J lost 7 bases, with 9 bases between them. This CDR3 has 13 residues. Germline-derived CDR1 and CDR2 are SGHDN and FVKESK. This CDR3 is CASSQGAGHTQYF. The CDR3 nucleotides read TGTGCCAGCAGCCAAGGGGCGGGACATACGCAGTATTTT.

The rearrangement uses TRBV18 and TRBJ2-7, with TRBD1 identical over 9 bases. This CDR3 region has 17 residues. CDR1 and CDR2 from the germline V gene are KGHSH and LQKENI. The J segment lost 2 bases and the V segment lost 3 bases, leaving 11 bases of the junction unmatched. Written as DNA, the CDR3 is TGTGCCAGCTCACCCGACCGGGACAGGGTTTCCACCTACGAGCAGTACTTC. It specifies CASSPDRDRVSTYEQYF.

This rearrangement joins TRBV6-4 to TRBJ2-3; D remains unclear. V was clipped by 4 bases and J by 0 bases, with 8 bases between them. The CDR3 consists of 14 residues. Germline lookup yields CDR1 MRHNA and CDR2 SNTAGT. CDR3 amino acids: CASSATASTDTQYF. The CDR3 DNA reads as TGTGCCAGCAGTGCAACAGCTAGCACAGATACGCAGTATTTT.

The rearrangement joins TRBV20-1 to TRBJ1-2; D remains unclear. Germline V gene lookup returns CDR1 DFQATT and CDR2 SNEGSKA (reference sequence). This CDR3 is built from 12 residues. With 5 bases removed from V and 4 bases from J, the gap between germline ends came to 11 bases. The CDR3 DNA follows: TGCAGTGCTCCCCCAATGAGCTATGGCTACACCTTC. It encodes CSAPPMSYGYTF.

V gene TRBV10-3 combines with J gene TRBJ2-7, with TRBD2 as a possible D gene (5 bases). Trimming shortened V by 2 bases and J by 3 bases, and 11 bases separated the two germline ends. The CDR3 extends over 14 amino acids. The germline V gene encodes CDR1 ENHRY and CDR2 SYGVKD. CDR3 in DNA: TGTGCCATCAGTGAGCCGCCGGAGGACTACGAGCAGTACTTC. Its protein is CAISEPPEDYEQYF.